Sequencing of this T cell receptor beta chain was carried out in a study of T cells after posttransplantation cyclophosphamide. V lost 7 bases to trimming and J lost 6 bases, with 15 bases between them. This CDR3 region has 13 residues. The germline gives CDR1 LGHNT, CDR2 FRNRAP. Repertoires were generated with immunoSEQ multiplex PCR, while TCRdb's copy carries only in-frame clones and drops some. The sample has some 64,000 clones, roughly 95% seen once; the top ten hold about 3.2%. The sample was PBMCs. The source of this sequence is a woman between 25 and 40 years old in good health and a related stem cell transplant donor. V usage is TRBV12-5 and J usage is TRBJ1-1, with D possibly matching TRBD1 (5 bases). DNA for the CDR3: TGTGCTAGTGCCGAGGGGAAGTGGTCTGAAGCTTTCTTT. It encodes CASAEGKWSEAFF.